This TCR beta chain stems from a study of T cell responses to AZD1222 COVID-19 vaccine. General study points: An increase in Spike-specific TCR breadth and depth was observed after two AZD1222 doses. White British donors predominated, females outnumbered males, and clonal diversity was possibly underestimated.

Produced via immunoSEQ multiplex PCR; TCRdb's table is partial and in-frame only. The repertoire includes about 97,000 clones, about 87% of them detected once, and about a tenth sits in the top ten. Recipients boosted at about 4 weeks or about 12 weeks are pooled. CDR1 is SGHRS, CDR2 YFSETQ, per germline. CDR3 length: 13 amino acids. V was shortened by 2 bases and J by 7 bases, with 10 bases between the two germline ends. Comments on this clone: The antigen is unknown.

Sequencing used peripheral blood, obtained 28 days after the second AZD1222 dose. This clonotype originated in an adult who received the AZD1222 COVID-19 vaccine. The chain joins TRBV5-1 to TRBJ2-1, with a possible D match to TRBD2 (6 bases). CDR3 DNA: TGCGCCAGCAGCTTTGGCCGGGGGAATGAGCAGTTCTTC. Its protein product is CASSFGRGNEQFF.